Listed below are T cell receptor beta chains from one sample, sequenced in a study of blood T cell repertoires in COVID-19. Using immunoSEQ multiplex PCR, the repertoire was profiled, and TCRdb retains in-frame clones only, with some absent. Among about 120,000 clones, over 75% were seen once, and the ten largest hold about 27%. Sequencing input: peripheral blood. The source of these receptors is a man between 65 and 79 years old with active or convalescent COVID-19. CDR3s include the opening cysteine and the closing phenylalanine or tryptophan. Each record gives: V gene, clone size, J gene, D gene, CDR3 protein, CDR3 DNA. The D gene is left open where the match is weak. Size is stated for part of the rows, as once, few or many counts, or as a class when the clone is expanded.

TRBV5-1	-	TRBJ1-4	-	CASSRSNFATNEKLFF	TGCGCCAGCAGCCGATCCAACTTTGCAACTAATGAAAAACTGTTTTTT
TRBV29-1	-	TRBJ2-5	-	CSVSIGAETQYF	TGCAGCGTCTCTATAGGGGCTGAGACCCAGTACTTC
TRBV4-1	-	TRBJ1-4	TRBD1	CASSQGQGNEKLFF	TGCGCCAGCAGCCAAGGACAGGGGAATGAAAAACTGTTTTTT
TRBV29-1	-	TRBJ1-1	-	CSVARQNTEAFF	TGCAGCGTTGCCCGACAGAACACTGAAGCTTTCTTT
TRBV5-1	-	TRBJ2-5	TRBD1	CASSLAPPGQGTETQYF	TGCGCCAGCAGCTTGGCTCCGCCGGGACAGGGTACAGAGACCCAGTACTTC
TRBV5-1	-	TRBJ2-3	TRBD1	CASSLGQGADTQYF	TGCGCCAGCAGCTTGGGACAGGGAGCAGATACGCAGTATTTT
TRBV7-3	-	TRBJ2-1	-	CASSSSSRASYNEQFF	TGTGCCAGCAGCTCCTCATCCCGCGCCTCCTACAATGAGCAGTTCTTC
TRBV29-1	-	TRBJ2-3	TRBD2	CSAQSGGSTDTQYF	TGCAGCGCTCAGAGCGGGGGGAGCACAGATACGCAGTATTTT
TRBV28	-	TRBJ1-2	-	CASSQQAGYLSGYTF	TGTGCCAGCAGTCAACAGGCTGGCTATCTCTCTGGCTACACCTTC
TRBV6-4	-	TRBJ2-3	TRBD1	CASSSQTGADTQYF	TGTGCCAGCAGCTCTCAGACAGGGGCAGATACGCAGTATTTT
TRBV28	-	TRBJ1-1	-	CASRLMREGGAFF	TGTGCCAGCAGATTAATGCGCGAGGGAGGAGCTTTCTTT
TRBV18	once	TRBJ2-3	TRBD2	CASSPRASGSPGDTQYF	TGTGCCAGCTCACCCCGGGCTAGCGGGAGCCCGGGAGATACGCAGTATTTT
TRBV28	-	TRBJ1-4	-	CASSFRQPNEKLFF	TGTGCCAGCAGTTTCAGGCAGCCTAATGAAAAACTGTTTTTT
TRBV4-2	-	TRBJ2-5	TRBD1	CASSQHQGAGKETQYF	TGTGCCAGCAGCCAACATCAGGGGGCCGGTAAAGAGACCCAGTACTTC
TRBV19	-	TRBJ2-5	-	CASGGRGQETQYF	TGTGCCAGCGGGGGGAGGGGGCAAGAGACCCAGTACTTC
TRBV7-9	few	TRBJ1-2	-	CASSLAYSRNYGYTF	TGTGCCAGCAGCTTAGCGTACAGTCGGAACTATGGCTACACCTTC